The 17 T cell receptor beta chains below were found in one sample sequenced in a study of blood T cells in healthy people across ages. A second PCR of about 6 to 12 cycles used a sample-barcoded 5' primer and a J-beta primer mix. TCRdb re-called the 5' RACE reads with MiXCR, one entry per CDR3 protein. The sample gives around 870,000 distinct CDR3 sequences, under 35% of which show up once; roughly 17% is in the top ten. Sequences were obtained from blood. These TCRs come from a woman older than 75 in good health.

Only a few counts were recorded for this clonotype. V and J are TRBV10-3 and TRBJ1-1; D unclear. The CDR3 is made up of 13 amino acids. Trimming took 3 bases from V and 6 from J, leaving 11 bases between them. CDR1 ENHRY and CDR2 SYGVKD come from the germline V gene. CDR3 residues: CAISDVRAAEAFF. The CDR3 DNA sequence: TGTGCCATCAGTGACGTAAGGGCGGCTGAAGCTTTCTTT.

This clonotype was detected only a few times. The rearrangement joins TRBV6-1 to TRBJ1-2; D might be TRBD1 (5 bases). Germline-derived CDR1 and CDR2 are MNHNS and SASEGT. The ends were cut back, 2 bases at V and 4 bases at J, with 11 bases in the middle. This CDR3 contains 14 residues. The CDR3 bases are TGTGCCAGCAGTGAACGGTGGGACCTCTATGGCTACACCTTC. It translates to CASSERWDLYGYTF.

This clonotype was counted only a few times. V is TRBV7-9 and J is TRBJ2-7; 8 bases agree with TRBD1. This CDR3 is built from 15 residues. V was pared by 1 base and J by 3 bases, with 5 bases of the junction left unmatched. The V gene's germline CDR1 is SEHNR and CDR2 FQNEAQ (reference sequence). The CDR3 coding sequence is TGTGCCAGCAGCTTAGGCCAACAGGGGGGCTACGAGCAGTACTTC. Residues: CASSLGQQGGYEQYF.

This clonotype was observed at least ten times. The CDR3 loop is CASSQENTGAQSYEKLFF. The CDR3 nucleotides read TGCGCCAGCAGCCAGGAGAACACAGGGGCCCAGTCCTACGAAAAACTGTTTTTT. The V gene is TRBV4-3, the J gene TRBJ1-4; 7 bases agree with TRBD1. Germline lookup yields CDR1 LGHNA and CDR2 YSLEER. V shed 3 bases and J 8 bases; nucleotides not matched to a gene: 18. This CDR3 spans 18 amino acids.

Comments on this clonotype: Sequence at one end of the junction differs from germline and may be a read error. This rearrangement joins TRBV12-3 or TRBV12-4 to TRBJ2-7; possible D gene TRBD1, 6 bases. The CDR3 sequence is 14 residues long. CDR3 DNA: TGTGCCATCAGTGAGACTGGACAGTCCTACGAGCAGTACTTC. Its translation is CAISETGQSYEQYF.

This clonotype was seen many times. The chain combines TRBV6-5 with TRBJ2-7; 8 bases are a match to TRBD1. Germline V gene sequence: CDR1 MNHEY, CDR2 SVGAGI. The J segment lost 4 bases and the V segment lost 6 bases, leaving 8 bases of the junction unmatched. The CDR3 spans 14 residues. The CDR3 DNA sequence: TGTGCCAGCAGGCGCGGGACAGGCAGGTACGAGCAGTACTTC. This codes for CASRRGTGRYEQYF.

This clonotype was seen repeatedly, ten times or more. The chain combines TRBV20-1 with TRBJ1-2; D gene uncertain. Trimming took 4 bases from V and 5 from J, leaving 14 bases between them. CDR1 and CDR2 from the germline V gene are DFQATT and SNEGSKA (reference sequence). The CDR3 is made up of 13 amino acids. The CDR3 region has the DNA TGCAGTGCTAACGACCCGGGCAGTTATGGCTACACCTTC. Translated: CSANDPGSYGYTF.

V usage is TRBV25-1 and J usage is TRBJ1-2; D unresolved. The CDR3 length is 13 residues. Germline CDR1 and CDR2: MGHDK and SYGVNS. V lost 8 bases to trimming and J lost 6 bases, with 16 bases between them. CDR3 bases: TGTGCCAGCTGTGTGGACCGAGTAGATGGCTACACCTTC. Its protein product is CASCVDRVDGYTF.

This clonotype has a single count. The chain employs TRBV12-3 or TRBV12-4 and TRBJ2-7; D possibly uses TRBD1 or TRBD2 (6 bases each). The CDR3 spans 16 residues. Trimming stripped 3 bases from V and 7 bases from J, with 22 bases between. The CDR3 nucleotides are TGTGCCAGCAGTTTGTCGGGGGCAGGGCGGTGGGATGAGCAGTACTTC. Translated: CASSLSGAGRWDEQYF.

This clonotype came up a few times. A much larger clone is a single base away; this may be a read error. The chain carries TRBV3-1 and TRBJ2-4, with D perhaps TRBD2 (6 bases). With 7 bases removed from V and 15 bases from J, the gap between germline ends came to 31 bases. Germline V lookup: CDR1 LGHDT, CDR2 YNNKEL (reference sequence). This CDR3 has 16 residues. The CDR3 nucleotides are TGTGCCAGCAACCTCCTGGGGCGGGGCCCCCAAGAGACCCTGTACTTC. Its translation: CASNLLGRGPQETLYF.

This clonotype was found many times. J is TRBJ1-1 and V is TRBV18, with D possibly being TRBD1 (5 bases). This CDR3 comprises 14 residues. V was pared by 2 bases and J by 1 base, with 8 bases between. Germline V CDR1 and CDR2: KGHSH, LQKENI. CDR3 DNA: TGTGCCAGCTCACCAGGGGCGGGGAACACTGAAGCTTTCTTT. Its protein product is CASSPGAGNTEAFF.

The sample holds many counts of this clonotype. V gene TRBV7-9 combines with J gene TRBJ1-2; the D is unclear. Germline lookup yields CDR1 SEHNR and CDR2 FQNEAQ (reference sequence). Trimming shortened V by 5 bases and J by 4 bases, and 14 bases separated the two germline ends. CDR3 length equals 14 residues. The CDR3 DNA reads as TGTGCCAGCAGCCCCAGTCCCGTCCTCTATGGCTACACCTTC. It encodes CASSPSPVLYGYTF. Together with reference TRBV7-9 and TRBJ1-2, the CDR3 gives the full variable domain: DTGVSQNPRHKITKRGQNVTFRCDPISEHNRLYWYRQTLGQGPEFLTYFQNEAQLEKSRLLSDRFSAERPKGSFSTLEIQRTEQGDSAMYLCASSPSPVLYGYTFGSGTRLTVV.

This clonotype was seen many times. The V gene is TRBV28, the J gene TRBJ2-4; a weak D match, TRBD1 (6 bases). Trimming pared 5 bases from V and 3 bases from J, leaving 17 bases between. Germline V gene data show CDR1 as MDHEN and CDR2 as SYDVKM. The CDR3 is 16 residues long. The CDR3 here is CASSPHTGSVKNIQYF. CDR3 nucleotide sequence: TGTGCCAGCAGTCCACATACAGGGTCTGTCAAAAACATTCAGTACTTC.

This clonotype occurred many times. The rearrangement uses TRBV5-1 and TRBJ2-5; D gene unclear. Germline V CDR1 and CDR2: SGHRS, YFSETQ. The CDR3 spans 14 residues. V lost 2 bases, J lost 4 bases, and 12 bases lay in between. Here the CDR3 DNA reads TGCGCCAGCAGCTTTACGGGTTTGGGAGAGACCCAGTACTTC. The encoded protein is CASSFTGLGETQYF.

This clonotype has at least ten counts. The V gene is TRBV30, the J gene TRBJ2-6; D gene ambiguous. Germline V gives CDR1 GTSNPN, CDR2 SVGIG (reference sequence). Trimming removed 8 bases from V and 0 bases from J, with 8 bases in between. The length of the CDR3 is 13 residues. This CDR3 is CAQTISGANVLTF. DNA of the CDR3: TGTGCCCAAACGATCTCTGGGGCCAACGTCCTGACTTTC.

At least ten counts were recorded for this clonotype. The chain carries TRBV3-1 and TRBJ2-4; weak D call: TRBD1 (5 bases). CDR3 size: 14 residues. CDR1 is LGHDT, CDR2 YNNKEL, per germline (reference sequence). The V end was cut by 0 bases, the J end by 10 bases, with 13 bases between. CDR3 amino acids: CASSQDKGLTIQYF. CDR3 nucleotide sequence: TGTGCCAGCAGCCAAGATAAGGGGCTAACGATTCAGTACTTC.

This clonotype occurred many times. The chain links TRBV7-9 to TRBJ1-2; D ambiguous. Germline CDR1 reads SEHNR; CDR2 reads FQNEAQ (reference sequence). V dropped 7 bases and J dropped 5 bases, with 17 bases sitting between them. The CDR3 length is 14 residues. The CDR3 region is CASTIEGLGYGYTF. For the CDR3, the DNA is TGTGCCAGCACCATAGAAGGGTTGGGGTATGGCTACACCTTC.